This TCR beta chain was profiled in a study of cytomegalovirus exposure and HLA in healthy donors. The V end was cut by 1 base, the J end by 7 bases, with 10 bases between. Germline loops: CDR1 SGHDN, CDR2 FVKESK. The CDR3 loop spans 14 amino acids. Profiled with immunoSEQ multiplex PCR; TCRdb holds only in-frame clones, not every one. The sample has around 160,000 clones, around 81% seen once. This clonotype was obtained from a man younger than 40 in good health and CMV-seropositive. This chain connects TRBV14 to TRBJ2-2; D may be TRBD2 (5 bases). The sequenced sample consisted of PBMCs. CDR3: CASSQVPGFGELFF. The CDR3 DNA sequence: TGTGCCAGCAGCCAAGTCCCGGGGTTCGGGGAGCTGTTTTTT.